A single sample gave rise to the 5 T cell receptor beta chains below, sequenced in a study of blood T cells in healthy people across ages. For the second PCR, which ran for roughly 7 to 11 cycles, a sample-barcoded 5' primer and a J-beta primer mix were used. TCRdb re-called the 5' RACE reads through MiXCR, storing one row per CDR3 protein. The sample has about 760,000 distinct CDR3 sequences; 25% are singletons. This same sample was also taken into another study, of T cells of mothers and their children.

Sample: blood. All receptors come from a boy aged 5-17 years in good health.

The chain has TRBV9 and TRBJ1-2; possibly TRBD1 for D (5 bases). This CDR3 region has 10 residues. V was cut by 3 bases and J by 12 bases, with 9 bases left in between. Germline assignment: CDR1 SGDLS and CDR2 YYNGEE. In DNA, the CDR3 is TGTGCCAGCAGCGGGGACGTAAACACCTTC. Translation gives CASSGDVNTF.

This clonotype was detected only a few times. V is TRBV12-3 or TRBV12-4 and J is TRBJ2-4, with 10 nucleotides matching TRBD2. Trimming removed 4 bases from V and 0 bases from J; junction bases left unmatched: 18. This CDR3 is built from 21 residues. The CDR3 sequence: CASSWILEPLAGDLAKNIQYF. CDR3 nucleotide sequence: TGTGCCAGCAGTTGGATCCTAGAGCCTCTAGCGGGGGATCTAGCCAAAAACATTCAGTACTTC.

This clonotype was counted only a few times. The J gene is TRBJ2-1, the V gene TRBV7-6; 10 bases align to TRBD1. J lost 10 bases, V lost 4 bases, and 10 bases had no gene match. The length of the CDR3 is 15 residues. Germline assignment: CDR1 SGHVS and CDR2 FNYEAQ. The DNA for the CDR3 is TGTGCCAGCAGCTACCGGGACAGGGGATCGCAGGAGCAGTTCTTC. The encoded protein is CASSYRDRGSQEQFF.

V usage is TRBV29-1 and J usage is TRBJ1-1; no reliable D call. Trimming removed 3 bases from V and 4 bases from J, with 12 bases in between. In germline, CDR1 is SQVTM, CDR2 ANQGSEA. There are 13 residues in the CDR3. DNA for the CDR3: TGCAGCGTTGAGTATAGAAAGATCACTGAAGCTTTCTTT. Protein sequence: CSVEYRKITEAFF.

Only a few counts were recorded for this clonotype. The V and J genes are TRBV7-6 and TRBJ2-5; D might be TRBD1 or TRBD2, each matching 5 bases. Per the germline V gene, CDR1 is SGHVS and CDR2 is FNYEAQ. The V end lost 1 base, the J end lost 2 bases, and 8 bases lay between the germline ends. The CDR3 contains 14 residues. The CDR3 protein is CASSLEWGQETQYF. The CDR3 DNA sequence: TGTGCCAGCAGCTTAGAATGGGGGCAAGAGACCCAGTACTTC.